Following are 14 T cell receptor beta chains from one sample sequenced in a study of blood T cell repertoires in COVID-19. The data were produced by immunoSEQ multiplex PCR, yet TCRdb's version contains in-frame clones alone and is incomplete. The sample holds roughly 130,000 clones; around three quarters are singletons and the top ten take 16%. Sequencing was done on a sample of peripheral blood. These receptors all stem from a man aged 60 to 69 with active or convalescent COVID-19.

V usage is TRBV7-9 and J usage is TRBJ2-2; 9 bases agree with TRBD1. J lost 6 bases, V lost 5 bases, and 13 bases had no gene match. This CDR3 has 17 residues. The germline gives CDR1 SEHNR, CDR2 FQNEAQ (reference sequence). This chain's CDR3 is CASSPPPGTGIAGELFF. The CDR3 DNA sequence: TGTGCCAGCAGCCCCCCACCCGGGACAGGGATCGCCGGGGAGCTGTTTTTT.

The J gene is TRBJ1-5, the V gene TRBV2; TRBD1 aligns across 8 bases. Looked up from germline, CDR1 is SNHLY and CDR2 is FYNNEI. Unmatched junction bases numbered 7, after V lost 6 bases and J lost 9 bases. CDR3 length: 13 amino acids. CDR3: CASRRTGLRPQHF. CDR3 nucleotides: TGTGCCAGCAGGAGGACAGGGCTCAGGCCCCAGCATTTT.

The chain joins TRBV5-4 to TRBJ1-2, with D possibly being TRBD1 (6 bases). The CDR3 contains 17 residues. Deletions cut 1 base from V and 4 bases from J, with 20 bases between. CDR1 and CDR2 from the germline V gene are SGHNT and YYREEE (reference sequence). CDR3 sequence reads: CASSLQSGGGQLYGYTF. The DNA of the CDR3 is TGTGCCAGCAGCTTGCAATCCGGCGGAGGACAGCTCTATGGCTACACCTTC.

The chain employs TRBV6-5 and TRBJ2-7; TRBD1 aligns across 7 bases. J lost 2 bases, V lost 6 bases, and 10 bases had no gene match. This CDR3 comprises 15 residues. Looked up from germline, CDR1 is MNHEY and CDR2 is SVGAGI. The CDR3 bases are TGTGCCAGCAGCCTCAACAGGGGTCCCCCCTACGAGCAGTACTTC. This encodes CASSLNRGPPYEQYF.

CDR3 residues: CASSSDSYTGELFF. CDR3 in DNA: TGTGCCAGCAGTTCGGACTCCTACACCGGGGAGCTGTTTTTT. This rearrangement joins TRBV3-1 (or the pseudogene TRBV3-2) to TRBJ2-2, with D tentatively TRBD2 (5 bases). CDR3 length equals 14 residues. The V end lost 6 bases, the J end lost 3 bases, and 11 bases lay between the germline ends. Germline V gene sequence: CDR1 LGHDT, CDR2 YNNKEL (reference sequence).

This clone was seen once. The V and J genes are TRBV28 and TRBJ1-1, with D tentatively TRBD1 (5 bases). Trimming pared 6 bases from V and 3 bases from J, leaving 11 bases between. Germline CDR1 is MDHEN and CDR2 is SYDVKM. This CDR3 has 13 amino acids. The DNA of the CDR3 is TGTGCCAGCAGATATCAGGGTTACACTGAAGCTTTCTTT. Translating gives CASRYQGYTEAFF.

This chain's CDR3 is CASSLTGNFADTQYF. In nucleotides, the CDR3 is TGCGCCAGCAGCCTGACAGGGAATTTCGCAGATACGCAGTATTTT. The J gene is TRBJ2-3, the V gene TRBV5-1; 7 nucleotides match TRBD1. J lost 4 bases, V lost 4 bases, and 9 bases had no gene match. The CDR3 covers 15 residues. Germline CDR1 SGHRS, CDR2 YFSETQ.

The rearrangement joins TRBV7-3 to TRBJ1-1; TRBD1 matches 7 bases. Germline V gene lookup returns CDR1 SGHTA and CDR2 FQGTGA. V lost 2 bases, J lost 4 bases, and 7 bases stayed unmatched. The CDR3 has 15 amino acids. The CDR3 DNA is TGTGCCAGCAGCTTAGGGGTTCAGGGGGTCACTGAAGCTTTCTTT. It yields the protein CASSLGVQGVTEAFF.

This clone was counted between two and nine times. The chain joins TRBV18 to TRBJ2-4, with a possible D match to TRBD2 (6 bases). CDR1 KGHSH and CDR2 LQKENI come from the germline V gene. V lost 6 bases to trimming and J lost 1 base, with 13 bases between them. The CDR3 spans 15 residues. CDR3 amino acids: CASSGGSSAKNIQYF. DNA for the CDR3: TGTGCCAGCTCGGGAGGCTCCTCTGCCAAAAACATTCAGTACTTC.

J is TRBJ1-5 and V is TRBV21-1; the DNA was not compared with TRBD1, the D call given in the table. TRBV21-1 is classified as a pseudogene. This CDR3 region has 13 residues. The CDR3 bases are TGTGCCAGCGGGGGCACGAGCAATCAGCCCCAGCATTTT. Translation: CASGGTSNQPQHF.

This chain connects TRBV11-1 to TRBJ2-7; TRBD1 matches at 9 bases. Trimming at V came to 3 bases and at J to 3 bases, leaving 3 bases not matched to a gene. Germline V gives CDR1 SGHAT, CDR2 FQDESV (reference sequence). There are 14 residues in the CDR3. The CDR3 bases are TGTGCCAGCAGCTTGGACAGGGGAGTCTACGAGCAGTACTTC. Translation gives CASSLDRGVYEQYF.

J is TRBJ2-1 and V is TRBV27; 9 bases are a match to TRBD1. With V trimmed by 5 bases and J by 7 bases, 6 bases remained unmatched. This CDR3 spans 14 amino acids. Germline V lookup: CDR1 MNHEY, CDR2 SMNVEV (reference sequence). The CDR3 protein is CASSPRDRENEQFF. The CDR3 DNA is TGTGCCAGCAGTCCCCGGGACAGGGAAAATGAGCAGTTCTTC.

Of note for this clone: Other DNA sequences within the sample encode an identical CDR3. The chain combines TRBV11-2 with TRBJ2-5; D remains ambiguous. This CDR3 is 12 amino acids long. Germline CDR1 is SGHAT and CDR2 is FQNNGV. With 2 bases removed from V and 5 bases from J, the gap between germline ends came to 6 bases. The CDR3, as DNA: TGTGCCAGCAGCTTAACGGGTGAGACCCAGTACTTC. Amino acid sequence: CASSLTGETQYF. Full variable domain (missing parts from reference TRBV11-2 and TRBJ2-5): EAGVAQSPRYKIIEKRQSVAFWCNPISGHATLYWYQQILGQGPKLLIQFQNNGVVDDSQLPKDRFSAERLKGVDSTLKIQPAKLEDSAVYLCASSLTGETQYFGPGTRLLVL.

The chain combines TRBV5-1 with TRBJ2-5; no clear D gene. V lost 0 bases and J 5 bases, leaving 14 bases between the germline ends. The CDR3 extends over 15 amino acids. Germline V CDR1 and CDR2: SGHRS, YFSETQ. The CDR3 reads CASSLELYLSETQYF. The CDR3 nucleotides are TGCGCCAGCAGCTTGGAACTCTATTTATCTGAGACCCAGTACTTC.